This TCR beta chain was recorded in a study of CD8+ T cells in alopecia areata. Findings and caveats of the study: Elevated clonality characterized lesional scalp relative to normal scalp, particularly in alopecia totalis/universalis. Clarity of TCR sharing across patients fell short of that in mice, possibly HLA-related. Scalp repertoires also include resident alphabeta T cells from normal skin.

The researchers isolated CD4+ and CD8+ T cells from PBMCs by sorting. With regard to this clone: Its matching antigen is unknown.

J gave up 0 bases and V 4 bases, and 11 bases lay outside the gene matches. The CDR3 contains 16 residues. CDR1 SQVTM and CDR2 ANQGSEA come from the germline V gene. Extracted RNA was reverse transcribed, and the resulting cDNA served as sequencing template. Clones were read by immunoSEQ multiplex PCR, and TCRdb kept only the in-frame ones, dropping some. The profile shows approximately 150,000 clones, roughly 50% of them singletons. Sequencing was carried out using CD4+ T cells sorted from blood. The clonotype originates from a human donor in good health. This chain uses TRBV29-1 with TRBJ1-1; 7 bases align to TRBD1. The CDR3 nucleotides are TGCAGCGTTGGGGGGAACACAGGGGCGGTGAACACTGAAGCTTTCTTT. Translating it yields CSVGGNTGAVNTEAFF.